The clone carrying this T cell receptor (beta chain) was observed a few times. This specimen belongs to a study of shared clonotypes between healthy human individuals. Whole-study context: Plates per donor: three CD4 naive, three CD4 memory, two CD8 naive, one CD8 memory.

Naive CD8 populations comprised CD45RO-negative cells positively selected for CCR7, excluding terminally differentiated effector memory CD45RA+ cells. The V and J ends lost 1 base and 8 bases respectively, with 9 bases between them. Germline V CDR1 and CDR2: SEHNR, FQNEAQ (reference sequence). CDR3 length: 13 residues. Clones were read by immunoSEQ multiplex PCR, and TCRdb kept only the in-frame ones, dropping some. In the table there are approximately 2,000,000 clones, roughly 93% of which are singletons. Source material: naive CD8+ T cells from PBMCs. The chain uses TRBV7-9 and TRBJ1-5; D ambiguous. This TCR came from a man aged 18 to 30 in good health. Some clones in this sample may be carry-over from other donors' samples. The CDR3 DNA reads TGTGCCAGCAGCTTAGACCGGGAGGAGCCCCAGCATTTT. Protein: CASSLDREEPQHF.